This TCR beta chain was recovered during a study of T cell repertoires in cytomegalovirus infection. TCRdb redid the calling of the reads with MiXCR, one entry per CDR3 protein. The table records a few hundred thousand distinct CDR3 sequences, about 40% of them present only once. Comments on this clonotype: The antigen is unknown.

Specimen: cultured PBMCs, collected from culture after CMV antigen stimulation. This TCR was recovered from a human donor in good health (CMV status not recorded). Some clones in this sample may be carry-over from other donors' samples.

In DNA form, the CDR3 reads TGTGCCAGCAGCTCGGGAGACCCTATGCTGTTTTTT. Encoded protein: CASSSGDPMLFF. This rearrangement joins TRBV7-2 to TRBJ2-2; tentatively, D is TRBD2 (6 bases). This CDR3 comprises 12 residues. V was cut by 4 bases and J by 13 bases, with 13 bases left in between. In germline, CDR1 is SGHTA, CDR2 FQGNSA.